A single sample is the source of the 31 T cell receptor beta chains below, sequenced in a study of CD8 T cells in Susac syndrome. After extraction with the RNeasy kit, about 0.45 to 1 ug of the RNA was reverse transcribed using random hexamers. TCRdb processed the immunoSEQ multiplex PCR reads anew with MiXCR; each CDR3 protein has one entry. The table shows tens of thousands of distinct CDR3 sequences, with roughly 96% occurring only once. The sample was CD8+ T cells from PBMCs. The receptors were gathered from a human donor with Susac syndrome.

The V gene is TRBV29-1, the J gene TRBJ2-7; no clear D gene. V was pared by 1 base and J by 4 bases, with 14 bases between. Germline loops: CDR1 SQVTM, CDR2 ANQGSEA. The length of the CDR3 is 14 residues. CDR3 sequence reads: CSVEGAAKEYEQYF. Here the CDR3 DNA reads TGCAGCGTTGAAGGGGCAGCAAAAGAGTACGAGCAGTACTTC.

This clonotype was picked up a small number of times. The gene calls are TRBV28 and TRBJ1-2; the D gene is possibly TRBD1 (6 bases). Germline lookup yields CDR1 MDHEN and CDR2 SYDVKM. Trimming shortened V by 4 bases and J by 3 bases, and 9 bases separated the two germline ends. CDR3 length equals 13 residues. The CDR3 sequence is CASSSGQYYGYTF. The CDR3 nucleotides read TGTGCCAGCAGTTCCGGACAGTACTATGGCTACACCTTC.

This chain links TRBV5-4 with TRBJ1-1, with 8 bases matching TRBD1. The CDR3 totals 14 residues. Germline-derived CDR1 and CDR2 are SGHNT and YYREEE (reference sequence). V gave up 3 bases and J gave up 0 bases; unmatched junction bases: 1. Here the CDR3 DNA reads TGTGCCAGCAGCTCGGACAGGGTGAACACTGAAGCTTTCTTT. Protein sequence: CASSSDRVNTEAFF. The entire variable domain, with the rest obtained from reference TRBV5-4 and TRBJ1-1, is as follows: ETGVTQSPTHLIKTRGQQVTLRCSSQSGHNTVSWYQQALGQGPQFIFQYYREEENGRGNFPPRFSGLQFPNYSSELNVNALELDDSALYLCASSSDRVNTEAFFGQGTRLTVV.

This clonotype has just a few counts. The chain uses TRBV29-1 and TRBJ2-7; the D is unclear. This CDR3 contains 12 residues. Trimming cost V 5 bases and J 0 bases, with 8 bases left between them. CDR1 and CDR2 (germline): SQVTM, ANQGSEA. The CDR3 spells CSVQQSSYEQYF. DNA of the CDR3: TGCAGCGTTCAGCAGAGCTCCTACGAGCAGTACTTC.

This chain links TRBV30 with TRBJ2-7, with TRBD1 matching over 8 bases. Germline V gives CDR1 GTSNPN, CDR2 SVGIG (reference sequence). V was pared by 0 bases and J by 5 bases, with 0 bases of the junction left unmatched. The CDR3 has 12 amino acids. CDR3 sequence (DNA): TGTGCCTGGAGTGTGACAGGGGACGAGCAGTACTTC. Translated: CAWSVTGDEQYF.

The chain joins TRBV3-1 to TRBJ1-6; 8 bases line up with TRBD1. In germline, CDR1 is LGHDT, CDR2 YNNKEL (reference sequence). J gave up 8 bases and V 4 bases, and 7 bases lay outside the gene matches. The CDR3 length is 15 residues. This CDR3 reads CASSRDRNPYSPLHF. The DNA of the CDR3 is TGTGCCAGCAGCCGGGACAGGAATCCCTATTCACCCCTCCACTTT.

CDR3 residues: CSASSQDTEAFF. The CDR3 DNA follows: TGCAGTGCTAGTTCGCAGGACACTGAAGCTTTCTTT. This chain joins TRBV20-1 and TRBJ1-1; unclear D gene. The CDR3 runs to 12 residues. Per the germline V gene, CDR1 is DFQATT and CDR2 is SNEGSKA (reference sequence). V was pared by 3 bases and J by 3 bases, with 8 bases between.

The chain uses TRBV5-4 and TRBJ2-5; D unresolved. CDR1 and CDR2 from the germline V gene are SGHNT and YYREEE (reference sequence). CDR3 length: 13 residues. Trimming removed 5 bases from V and 1 base from J, with 9 bases in between. The DNA for the CDR3 is TGTGCCAGCAGTCAGTCCTCCCAAGAGACCCAGTACTTC. Amino acid sequence: CASSQSSQETQYF.

This clonotype was detected only once. The chain combines TRBV20-1 with TRBJ2-3; possibly TRBD1 for D (7 bases). Germline values: CDR1 DFQATT, CDR2 SNEGSKA (reference sequence). The V end lost 3 bases, the J end lost 8 bases, and 24 bases lay between the germline ends. This CDR3 spans 16 amino acids. CDR3 nucleotide sequence: TGCAGTGCTAGCAGAGCGGACTGGGACAGTAGCGGTACGCAGTATTTT. Translating gives CSASRADWDSSGTQYF.

The J gene is TRBJ1-2, the V gene TRBV7-2; maybe TRBD1 (6 bases). Trimming cost V 5 bases and J 4 bases, with 14 bases left between them. CDR1 and CDR2 from the germline V gene are SGHTA and FQGNSA. This CDR3 has 14 amino acids. The CDR3 is CASSQPGEGYGYTF. Written as DNA, the CDR3 is TGTGCCAGCAGCCAGCCAGGGGAAGGCTATGGCTACACCTTC.

J is TRBJ2-3 and V is TRBV10-3; unclear D gene. From germline, CDR1 is ENHRY and CDR2 SYGVKD. Trimming took 6 bases from V and 0 from J, leaving 13 bases between them. This CDR3 is 15 amino acids long. The CDR3 sequence: CAISPRSTSTDTQYF. CDR3 DNA: TGTGCCATCAGCCCTAGGAGTACTAGCACAGATACGCAGTATTTT.

The chain has TRBV20-1 and TRBJ2-5, with D unclear. The V gene lost 5 bases and the J gene lost 1 base, with 11 bases spanning the gap. The germline CDR1 and CDR2 sequences are DFQATT and SNEGSKA (reference sequence). CDR3 length: 13 amino acids. The CDR3 region is CSAPPTIQETQYF. DNA of the CDR3: TGCAGTGCTCCTCCGACAATCCAAGAGACCCAGTACTTC.

This chain links TRBV7-9 with TRBJ1-1; tentatively, D is TRBD1 (5 bases). CDR3 length: 15 residues. The germline V and J ends were trimmed by 5 bases and 1 base, with 14 bases remaining between them. The germline V gene has CDR1 SEHNR and CDR2 FQNEAQ (reference sequence). The CDR3 coding sequence is TGTGCCAGCAGCCCTCCGACAGAAGGGAACACTGAAGCTTTCTTT. This codes for CASSPPTEGNTEAFF. Looking up the rest from reference TRBV7-9 and TRBJ1-1 gives the full variable domain: DTGVSQNPRHKITKRGQNVTFRCDPISEHNRLYWYRQTLGQGPEFLTYFQNEAQLEKSRLLSDRFSAERPKGSFSTLEIQRTEQGDSAMYLCASSPPTEGNTEAFFGQGTRLTVV.

The chain carries TRBV4-3 and TRBJ2-1, with D hard to call. CDR1 and CDR2 from the germline V gene are LGHNA and YSLEER. CDR3 length equals 15 residues. V was shortened by 1 base and J by 4 bases, with 11 bases between the two germline ends. CDR3 nucleotide sequence: TGCGCCAGCAGCCAAGCGGCGCAGGAGTACAATGAGCAGTTCTTC. Translated, it gives CASSQAAQEYNEQFF.

This chain uses TRBV13 with TRBJ2-4; 9 bases are a match to TRBD1. This CDR3 region has 13 residues. Germline CDR1 PRHDT, CDR2 FYEKMQ (reference sequence). J gave up 7 bases and V 5 bases, and 3 bases lay outside the gene matches. The CDR3 nucleotides are TGTGCCAGCAGCGGACAGGGGATGAACATTCAGTACTTC. It encodes CASSGQGMNIQYF. Combining the CDR3 with reference TRBV13 and TRBJ2-4 gives the whole variable domain AAGVIQSPRHLIKEKRETATLKCYPIPRHDTVYWYQQGPGQDPQFLISFYEKMQSDKGSIPDRFSAQQFSDYHSELNMSSLELGDSALYFCASSGQGMNIQYFGAGTRLSVL.

The chain combines TRBV5-6 with TRBJ1-5, with a weak D call TRBD1 (6 bases). The CDR3 consists of 12 residues. Germline V gene lookup returns CDR1 SGHDT and CDR2 YYEEEE. Trimming stripped 0 bases from V and 15 bases from J, with 13 bases between. The CDR3 DNA reads TGTGCCAGCAGCTTGGCGGGGGGCGCAAGGCATTTT. Encoded protein: CASSLAGGARHF.

The chain has TRBV29-1 and TRBJ2-7; no clear D gene. Germline V CDR1 and CDR2: SQVTM, ANQGSEA. Between the trimmed V and J ends, which lost 7 bases and 0 bases, there was a span of 10 bases. There are 12 residues in the CDR3. Here the CDR3 DNA reads TGCAGCGCCATGGCCAGCTCCTACGAGCAGTACTTC. Residues: CSAMASSYEQYF.

The chain joins TRBV20-1 to TRBJ2-1; tentative D call: TRBD1 (6 bases). The CDR3 has 13 residues. Germline-derived CDR1 and CDR2 are DFQATT and SNEGSKA (reference sequence). Trimming took off 3 bases at V and 5 bases at J, with 11 bases between the two ends. CDR3 sequence reads: CSARVDSHNEQFF. The CDR3 DNA sequence: TGCAGTGCTAGGGTGGACAGCCACAATGAGCAGTTCTTC.

V gene TRBV7-2 combines with J gene TRBJ1-2; D unclear. CDR1 and CDR2 from the germline V gene are SGHTA and FQGNSA. V lost 4 bases and J lost 4, with 10 bases in between. The CDR3 runs to 13 residues. The CDR3 region is CASSWTLIYGYTF. CDR3 sequence (DNA): TGTGCCAGCAGCTGGACGCTGATCTATGGCTACACCTTC. The whole variable domain, remainder taken from reference TRBV7-2 and TRBJ1-2, is GAGVSQSPSNKVTEKGKDVELRCDPISGHTALYWYRQSLGQGLEFLIYFQGNSAPDKSGLPSDRFSAERTGGSVSTLTIQRTQQEDSAVYLCASSWTLIYGYTFGSGTRLTVV.

This clonotype turned up a few times. J is TRBJ1-5 and V is TRBV7-9; D gene uncertain. The length of the CDR3 is 12 residues. The germline V gene encodes CDR1 SEHNR and CDR2 FQNEAQ (reference sequence). V shed 1 base and J shed 6 bases, with 4 bases lying between them. CDR3 coding DNA: TGTGCCAGCAGCTTAGGGACTCAGCCCCAGCATTTT. The encoded protein is CASSLGTQPQHF.

The chain links TRBV7-2 to TRBJ2-7; TRBD1 matches at 9 bases. The germline gives CDR1 SGHTA, CDR2 FQGNSA. There are 14 residues in the CDR3. After removal of 6 bases from V and 3 bases from J, the junction contained 6 bases not matched to a gene. This CDR3 is CASRRTGDLYEQYF. CDR3 bases: TGTGCCAGCAGGCGGACAGGGGATCTCTACGAGCAGTACTTC.

The chain carries TRBV7-9 and TRBJ2-7, with D maybe TRBD2 (5 bases). CDR3 length: 15 amino acids. V lost 7 bases and J lost 2, with 18 bases in between. Germline CDR1 and CDR2: SEHNR and FQNEAQ (reference sequence). The CDR3 sequence: CASTPGPEEPYEQYF. The CDR3 DNA is TGTGCCAGCACCCCCGGTCCGGAGGAGCCCTACGAGCAGTACTTC.

In DNA, the CDR3 is TGTGCCAGCAGCGCCGGGGATGGACAGGGGAACACTGAAGCTTTCTTT. It specifies CASSAGDGQGNTEAFF. The V call is TRBV9, the J call TRBJ1-1; 8 nucleotides align to TRBD1. Germline assignment: CDR1 SGDLS and CDR2 YYNGEE. Trimming at V came to 3 bases and at J to 1 base, leaving 8 bases not matched to a gene. CDR3 length: 16 amino acids.

This rearrangement joins TRBV15 to TRBJ2-1, with 8 bases lining up with TRBD1. The trim removed 5 bases at V and 6 bases at J, leaving 18 bases unmatched. CDR1 is LNHNV, CDR2 YYDKDF, per germline (reference sequence). The CDR3 runs 18 residues. The CDR3 loop reads CATSPRFPRQGTSNEQFF. The CDR3 nucleotides are TGTGCCACCAGCCCACGCTTCCCCCGACAGGGGACGAGCAATGAGCAGTTCTTC.

V gene TRBV15 combines with J gene TRBJ1-6; 7 nucleotides match TRBD1. The CDR3 spans 13 residues. Germline lookup yields CDR1 LNHNV and CDR2 YYDKDF (reference sequence). The V segment lost 9 bases and the J segment 6 bases; nucleotides outside the gene matches: 5. CDR3 sequence: CATGRDSNSPLHF. The CDR3 region has the DNA TGTGCCACTGGCCGGGACAGTAATTCACCCCTCCACTTT.

This clonotype came up once. CDR3 nucleotide sequence: TGTGCCAGTAGCCAGGGGCAGTTCCTCAGCAATCAGCCCCAGCATTTT. Translating gives CASSQGQFLSNQPQHF. The chain recombines TRBV19 with TRBJ1-5, with D possibly being TRBD1 (6 bases). The V gene lost 6 bases and the J gene lost 1 base, with 16 bases spanning the gap. CDR1 and CDR2 (germline): LNHDA, SQIVND (reference sequence). The CDR3 extends over 16 amino acids.

This clonotype was found once. This sequence joins TRBV20-1 and TRBJ1-2; D is perhaps TRBD1 (5 bases). CDR1 DFQATT and CDR2 SNEGSKA come from the germline V gene (reference sequence). The CDR3 sequence is 13 residues long. The V gene lost 3 bases and the J gene lost 5 bases, with 13 bases spanning the gap. The CDR3 is CSARGLDRYGYTF. CDR3 nucleotides: TGCAGTGCTAGGGGACTCGATCGGTATGGCTACACCTTC.

The chain carries TRBV20-1 and TRBJ1-5; TRBD1 matches 12 bases. Germline V gene data show CDR1 as DFQATT and CDR2 as SNEGSKA (reference sequence). V lost 6 bases and J lost 2; bases outside the gene matches: 8. CDR3 length: 16 amino acids. The CDR3 reads CSAGGQGAGGNQPQHF. In DNA form, the CDR3 reads TGCAGTGCCGGGGGACAGGGGGCGGGAGGCAATCAGCCCCAGCATTTT.

The chain combines TRBV7-2 with TRBJ1-1; D gene unclear. The germline V and J ends were trimmed by 5 bases and 7 bases, with 14 bases remaining between them. The CDR3 is 13 residues long. Germline CDR1 and CDR2: SGHTA and FQGNSA. The CDR3 spells CASSPRLDGEAFF. The CDR3, as DNA: TGTGCCAGCAGCCCCCGCCTCGACGGTGAAGCTTTCTTT. The entire variable domain, with the rest obtained from reference TRBV7-2 and TRBJ1-1, is as follows: GAGVSQSPSNKVTEKGKDVELRCDPISGHTALYWYRQSLGQGLEFLIYFQGNSAPDKSGLPSDRFSAERTGGSVSTLTIQRTQQEDSAVYLCASSPRLDGEAFFGQGTRLTVV.

The chain joins TRBV7-6 to TRBJ2-1, with D possibly being TRBD2 (6 bases). Deletions cut 2 bases from V and 8 bases from J, with 13 bases between. Germline lookup yields CDR1 SGHVS and CDR2 FNYEAQ. The CDR3 loop spans 14 amino acids. CDR3 protein: CASSLYVGGDEQFF. Here the CDR3 DNA reads TGTGCCAGCAGCTTATATGTGGGAGGCGATGAGCAGTTCTTC.

A single count supports this clonotype. The chain has TRBV4-3 and TRBJ2-3, with 11 bases that match TRBD2. Germline V lookup: CDR1 LGHNA, CDR2 YSLEER. The CDR3 sequence is 16 residues long. V shed 6 bases and J 6 bases; nucleotides not matched to a gene: 11. The CDR3 DNA is TGCGCCAGCAGAGAGACTAGCGGGGCAGTCTCCGATACGCAGTATTTT. The encoded protein is CASRETSGAVSDTQYF.